A selection of T cell receptor beta chains follows, all from one sample in a study of blood T cell repertoires in COVID-19. Only in-frame clones appear in the TCRdb table, and some are missing; sequencing was by immunoSEQ multiplex PCR. The sample lists 60,000 to 90,000 clones; around 85% were seen once. Input material: peripheral blood. Receptor source: a woman aged 80 or older with active or convalescent COVID-19. Both conserved end residues are part of each CDR3. D genes are given only for firm matches. For some rows the clone size is stated as once, few or many, or as a class when expanded; others skip it.

V gene	J gene	clone size	D gene	CDR3 DNA	CDR3 protein
TRBV5-4	TRBJ2-7	-	-	TGTGCCAGCAGCCTCGGGAGCTCCTACGAGCAGTACTTC	CASSLGSSYEQYF
TRBV5-1	TRBJ2-7	-	TRBD1	TGCGCCAGCAGCCCGGGCACGGGACAGGGCCCTTACGAGCAGTACTTC	CASSPGTGQGPYEQYF
TRBV3-1/TRBV3-2	TRBJ2-7	-	-	TGTGCCAGCAGCCTAGTACAGGGTAGCCACGAGCAGTACTTC	CASSLVQGSHEQYF
TRBV3-1/TRBV3-2	TRBJ2-7	once	-	TGTGCCAGCAGCCACTCTACCTACGAGCAGTACTTC	CASSHSTYEQYF
TRBV30	TRBJ1-2	-	-	TGTGCCTGGAGTGTGGGAGGGAGAGGCTATGGCTACACCTTC	CAWSVGGRGYGYTF
TRBV5-1	TRBJ2-7	-	TRBD2	TGCGCCAGCCGAACTAGCGGTGATTCCTACGAGCAGTACTTC	CASRTSGDSYEQYF
TRBV19	TRBJ1-2	-	TRBD1	TGTGCCAGTAGTTCGACAGGGCCCTCATTCTATGGCTACACCTTC	CASSSTGPSFYGYTF
TRBV19	TRBJ2-7	large	TRBD1	TGTGCCAGTAGTAACCTAGGGACAGGGACTTTCTACGAGCAGTACTTC	CASSNLGTGTFYEQYF
TRBV7-9	TRBJ1-4	-	-	TGTGCCAGCAGTTCGGACAGCCTGCGTGAAAAACTGTTTTTT	CASSSDSLREKLFF
TRBV14	TRBJ1-2	-	-	TGTGCCAGCAGCCAAGATCTTCGGCCGGGGGATGGCTACACCTTC	CASSQDLRPGDGYTF
TRBV6-2/TRBV6-3	TRBJ2-1	-	TRBD2	TGTGCCAGCAGTTACTCGATTGGTCGGGGACTAGCGGGGATCAATGAGCAGTTCTTC	CASSYSIGRGLAGINEQFF
TRBV10-2	TRBJ2-2	-	TRBD2	TGCGCCAGCAGTGATACTAGCGGGAGTCACACCGGGGAGCTGTTTTTT	CASSDTSGSHTGELFF
TRBV7-8	TRBJ1-2	-	TRBD1	TGTGCCAGCAGCTTAGGGTACGGGACAGAGAACTATGGCTACACCTTC	CASSLGYGTENYGYTF
TRBV30	TRBJ1-5	-	TRBD1	TGTGCCTGGAGCACAGGGGGCGAGCAGCCCCAGCATTTT	CAWSTGGEQPQHF
TRBV14	TRBJ2-7	-	-	TGTGCCAGCCAAGAAGTAGGGGGTGACGAGCAGTACTTC	CASQEVGGDEQYF
TRBV18	TRBJ1-1	-	-	TGTGCCAGCTCACAAGTGGGACAGAACACTGAAGCTTTCTTT	CASSQVGQNTEAFF
TRBV7-2	TRBJ1-6	few	-	TGTGCCGGGGGGACCCCGGCCGCACCCCTCCACTTT	CAGGTPAAPLHF
TRBV5-4	TRBJ1-1	-	TRBD1	TGTGCCAGCAGCTTGATAGGGGCAGGGGGCACTGAAGCTTTCTTT	CASSLIGAGGTEAFF
TRBV24-1	TRBJ2-7	-	-	TGTGCCACCAGTGACTCCGGCTCCCCTAGCTCCTACGAGCAGTACTTC	CATSDSGSPSSYEQYF
TRBV29-1	TRBJ2-2	-	TRBD1	TGCAGCGTTAGGAGAGGGACAGGAAACACCGGGGAGCTGTTTTTT	CSVRRGTGNTGELFF